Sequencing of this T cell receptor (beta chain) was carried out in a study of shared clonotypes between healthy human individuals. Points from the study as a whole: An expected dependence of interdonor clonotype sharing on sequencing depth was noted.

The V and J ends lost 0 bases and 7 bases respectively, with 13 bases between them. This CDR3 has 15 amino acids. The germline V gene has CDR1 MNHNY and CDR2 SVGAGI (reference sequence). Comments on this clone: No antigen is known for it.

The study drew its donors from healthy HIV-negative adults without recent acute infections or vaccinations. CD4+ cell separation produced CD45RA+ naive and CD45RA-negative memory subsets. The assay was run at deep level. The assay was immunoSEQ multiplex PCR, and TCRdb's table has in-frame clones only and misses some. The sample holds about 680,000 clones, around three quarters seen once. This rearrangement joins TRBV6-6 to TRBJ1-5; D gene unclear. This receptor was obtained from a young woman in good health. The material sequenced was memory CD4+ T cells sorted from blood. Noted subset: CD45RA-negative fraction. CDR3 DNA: TGTGCCAGCAGTTACTCGAGTGGGTTTGGCCAGCCCCAGCATTTT. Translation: CASSYSSGFGQPQHF.